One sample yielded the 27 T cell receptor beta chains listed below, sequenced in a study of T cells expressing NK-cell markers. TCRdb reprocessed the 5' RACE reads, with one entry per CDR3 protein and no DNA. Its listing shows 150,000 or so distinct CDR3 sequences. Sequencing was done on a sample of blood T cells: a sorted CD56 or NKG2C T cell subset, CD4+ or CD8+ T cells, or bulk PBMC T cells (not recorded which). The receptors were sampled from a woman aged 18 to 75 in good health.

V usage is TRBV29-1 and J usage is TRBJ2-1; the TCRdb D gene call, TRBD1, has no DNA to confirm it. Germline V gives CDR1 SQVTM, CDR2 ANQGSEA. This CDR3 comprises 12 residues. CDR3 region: CSVNPGRGEQFF.

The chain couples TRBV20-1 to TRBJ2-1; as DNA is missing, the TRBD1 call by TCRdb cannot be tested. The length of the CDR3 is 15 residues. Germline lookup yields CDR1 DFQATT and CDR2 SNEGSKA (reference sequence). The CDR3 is CSVLTGTRLNNEQFF.

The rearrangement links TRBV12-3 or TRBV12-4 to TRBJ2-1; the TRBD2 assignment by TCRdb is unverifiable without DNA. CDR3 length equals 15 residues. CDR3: CASTPLESSYNEQFF.

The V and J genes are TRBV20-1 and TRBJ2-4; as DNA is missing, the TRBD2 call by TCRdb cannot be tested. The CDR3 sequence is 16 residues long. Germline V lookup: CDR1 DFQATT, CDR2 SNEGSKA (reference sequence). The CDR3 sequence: CSAPAVGMEPKNIQYF.

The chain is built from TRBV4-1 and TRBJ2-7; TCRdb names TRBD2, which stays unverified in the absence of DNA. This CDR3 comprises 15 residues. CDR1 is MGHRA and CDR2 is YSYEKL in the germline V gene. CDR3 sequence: CASSQEREGWREQYF.

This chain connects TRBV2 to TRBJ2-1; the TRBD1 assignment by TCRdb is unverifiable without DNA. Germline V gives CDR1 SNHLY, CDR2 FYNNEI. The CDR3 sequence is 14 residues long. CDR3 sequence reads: CASSPSGASNEQFF.

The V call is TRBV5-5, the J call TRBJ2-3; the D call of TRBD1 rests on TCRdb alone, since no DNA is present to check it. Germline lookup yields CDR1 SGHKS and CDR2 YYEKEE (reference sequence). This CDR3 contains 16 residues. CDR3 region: CASSLAPTRGADTQYF.

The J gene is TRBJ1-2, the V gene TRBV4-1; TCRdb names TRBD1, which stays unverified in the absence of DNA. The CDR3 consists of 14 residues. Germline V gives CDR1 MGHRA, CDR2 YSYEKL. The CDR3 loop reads CASSRDRDMPGYTF.

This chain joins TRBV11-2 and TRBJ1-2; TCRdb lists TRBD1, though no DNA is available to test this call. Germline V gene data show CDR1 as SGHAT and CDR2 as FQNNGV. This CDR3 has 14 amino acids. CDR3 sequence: CASSLVTGLYGYTF.

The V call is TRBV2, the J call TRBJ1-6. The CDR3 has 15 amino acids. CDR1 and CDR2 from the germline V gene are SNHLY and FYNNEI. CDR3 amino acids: CASCGVSSYNSPLHF.

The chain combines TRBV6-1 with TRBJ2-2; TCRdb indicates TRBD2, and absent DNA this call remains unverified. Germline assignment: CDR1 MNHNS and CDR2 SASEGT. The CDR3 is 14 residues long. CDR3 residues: CASSDLAGAGELFF.

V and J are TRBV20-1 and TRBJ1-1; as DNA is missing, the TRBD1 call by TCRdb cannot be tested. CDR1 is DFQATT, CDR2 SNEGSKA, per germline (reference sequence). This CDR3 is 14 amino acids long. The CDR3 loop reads CSASSRGFGTEAFF.

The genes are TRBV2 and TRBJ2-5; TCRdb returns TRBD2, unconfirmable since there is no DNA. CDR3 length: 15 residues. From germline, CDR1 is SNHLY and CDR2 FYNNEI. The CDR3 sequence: CASSEARGIGETQYF. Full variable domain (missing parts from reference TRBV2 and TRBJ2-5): EPEVTQTPSHQVTQMGQEVILRCVPISNHLYFYWYRQILGQKVEFLVSFYNNEISEKSEIFDDQFSVERPDGSNFTLKIRSTKLEDSAMYFCASSEARGIGETQYFGPGTRLLVL.

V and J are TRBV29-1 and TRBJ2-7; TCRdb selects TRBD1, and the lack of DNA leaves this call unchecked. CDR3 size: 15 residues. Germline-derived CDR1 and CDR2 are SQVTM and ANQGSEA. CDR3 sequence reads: CSVEGVAPGPYEQYF.

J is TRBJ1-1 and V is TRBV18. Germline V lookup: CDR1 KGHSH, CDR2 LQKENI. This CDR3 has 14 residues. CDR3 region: CASSRDGGDTEAFF. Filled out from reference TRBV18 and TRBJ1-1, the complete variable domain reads NAGVMQNPRHLVRRRGQEARLRCSPMKGHSHVYWYRQLPEEGLKFMVYLQKENIIDESGMPKERFSAEFPKEGPSILRIQQVVRGDSAAYFCASSRDGGDTEAFFGQGTRLTVV.

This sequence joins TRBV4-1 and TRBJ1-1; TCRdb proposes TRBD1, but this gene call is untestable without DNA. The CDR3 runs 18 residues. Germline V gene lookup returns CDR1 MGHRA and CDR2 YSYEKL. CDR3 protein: CASSQYRGKAPDHTEAFF.

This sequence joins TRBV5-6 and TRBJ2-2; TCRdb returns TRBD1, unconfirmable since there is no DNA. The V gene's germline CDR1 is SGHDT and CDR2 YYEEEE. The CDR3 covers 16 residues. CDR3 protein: CASSQRGLGRTGELFF.

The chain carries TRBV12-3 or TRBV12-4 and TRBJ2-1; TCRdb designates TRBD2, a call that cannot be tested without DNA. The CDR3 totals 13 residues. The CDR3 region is CASSYPPGIEQFF.

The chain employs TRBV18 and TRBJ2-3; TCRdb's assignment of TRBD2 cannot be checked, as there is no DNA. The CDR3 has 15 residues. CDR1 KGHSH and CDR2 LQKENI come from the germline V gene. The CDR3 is CASSISTSGQDTQYF.

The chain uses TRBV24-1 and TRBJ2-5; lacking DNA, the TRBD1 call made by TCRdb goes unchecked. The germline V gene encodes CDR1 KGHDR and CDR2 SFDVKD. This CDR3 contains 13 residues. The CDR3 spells CATSQGTVETQYF.

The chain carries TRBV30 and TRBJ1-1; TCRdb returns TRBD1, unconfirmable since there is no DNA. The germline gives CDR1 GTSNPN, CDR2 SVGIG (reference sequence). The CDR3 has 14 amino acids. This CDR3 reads CAWRSGQGSTEAFF.

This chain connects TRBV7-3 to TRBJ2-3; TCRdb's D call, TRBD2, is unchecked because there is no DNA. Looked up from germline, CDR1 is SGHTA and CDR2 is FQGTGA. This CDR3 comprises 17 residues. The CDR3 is CASAASGGAEWADTQYF.

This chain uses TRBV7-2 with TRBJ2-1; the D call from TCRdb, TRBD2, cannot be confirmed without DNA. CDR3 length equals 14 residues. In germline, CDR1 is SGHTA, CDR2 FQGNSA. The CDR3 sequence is CASIDRSGSMEQFF. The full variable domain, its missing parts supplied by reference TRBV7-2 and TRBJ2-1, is GAGVSQSPSNKVTEKGKDVELRCDPISGHTALYWYRQSLGQGLEFLIYFQGNSAPDKSGLPSDRFSAERTGGSVSTLTIQRTQQEDSAVYLCASIDRSGSMEQFFGPGTRLTVL.

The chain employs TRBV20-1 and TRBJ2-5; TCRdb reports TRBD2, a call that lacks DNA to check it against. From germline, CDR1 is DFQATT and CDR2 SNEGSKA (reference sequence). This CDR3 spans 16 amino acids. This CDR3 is CSARAPRTSGQETQYF.

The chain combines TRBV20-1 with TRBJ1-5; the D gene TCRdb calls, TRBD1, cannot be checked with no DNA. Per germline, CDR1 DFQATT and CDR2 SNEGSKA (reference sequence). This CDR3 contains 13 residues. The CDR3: CSASADRDQPQHF.

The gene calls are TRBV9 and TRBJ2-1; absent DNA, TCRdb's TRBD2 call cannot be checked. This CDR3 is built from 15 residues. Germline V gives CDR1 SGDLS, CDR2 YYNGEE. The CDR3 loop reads CASSVDQGLYNEQFF.

The CDR3 loop is CSARRRPIQETQYF. J is TRBJ2-5 and V is TRBV20-1. CDR1 DFQATT and CDR2 SNEGSKA come from the germline V gene (reference sequence). The CDR3 has 14 residues.